The following is a T cell receptor (beta chain) sequence with its context. This record comes from a study of blood T cell repertoires in COVID-19. On the study more broadly: Italy, Spain and the United States were the sources of the convalescent and acute COVID-19 samples. Sample material is recorded as cDNA or gDNA derived from T cells, B-cell-depleted T cells, or PBMCs.

As handled by the study authors: The assay estimated nucleated cells by amplifying reference gene primers. Using immunoSEQ multiplex PCR, the repertoire was profiled, and TCRdb retains in-frame clones only, with some absent. V, J and clone size were drawn from that table, and D and trimming were deduced from the DNA. The sample includes about 90,000 clones, around 85% of them seen just once. This receptor was obtained from a woman aged 70-85 years with active or convalescent COVID-19. The specimen sequenced was peripheral blood.

The CDR3: CTSSPGTSPQPQHF. For the CDR3, the DNA is TGCACCAGCAGCCCTGGGACAAGTCCTCAGCCCCAGCATTTT. The rearrangement joins TRBV1 to TRBJ1-5; the table's D gene call, TRBD1, was not cross checked with the DNA. TRBV1 is recorded as a pseudogene. The CDR3 extends over 14 amino acids.